This TCR beta chain was observed in a study of T cells in Graves' hyperthyroidism and ophthalmopathy. Study-level findings and limits: Separating ophthalmopathy from stable hyperthyroidism was achieved by a 13 V-J model. In blood, most of the thyroid clonotypes expanded above 0.001 were also present.

Ophthalmopathy patients all had a Clinical Activity Score of at least 3, a NOSPECS grade of at least 4 and disease under 3 months old. The authors took PBMCs from 10 ml fresh peripheral blood. The table lists this clonotype with a few counts. The target antigen is unknown. The CDR3 is made up of 14 amino acids. V lost 8 bases, J lost 7 bases, and 10 bases stayed unmatched. Germline V CDR1 and CDR2: SNHLY, FYNNEI. RNA transcripts yielded amplified TCR beta CDR3 regions. The HTBI set primed first-round TCR CDR3 RT-PCR. TCRdb ran MiXCR on the multiplex PCR reads and lists one entry per CDR3 protein. The profile shows about 640,000 distinct CDR3 sequences, around 21% of them singletons.

The receptor was isolated from a man aged 25 to 40 with Graves' ophthalmopathy. This sequence joins TRBV2 and TRBJ2-2; 7 nucleotides agree with TRBD1. Material for sequencing was blood. DNA of the CDR3: TGTGCCAGCGAATTACAGGGGATCGGCGGGGAGCTGTTTTTT. Its translation is CASELQGIGGELFF.